These 22 T cell receptor beta chains came from one sample sequenced in a study of beta chain features in type 1 diabetes. Since all of the isolated RNA was reverse transcribed, expressed TCRB transcripts were what got sequenced. Repertoires were generated with immunoSEQ multiplex PCR, while TCRdb's copy carries only in-frame clones and drops some. The sample records under 300,000 clones, around 7.8% being singletons. Sequencing used central memory CD4+ T cells from blood. The receptors here all came from a woman aged 18 to 35 in good health.

This clone has only a few counts. The chain is built from TRBV6-6 and TRBJ2-4; 9 bases map to TRBD1. V trimming: 8 bases; J trimming: 5 bases; junction bases outside the gene matches: 4. Germline CDR1 and CDR2: MNHNY and SVGAGI (reference sequence). This CDR3 has 13 residues. CDR3 DNA sequence: TGTGCCAGCTATCGGACAGGGGAAAACATTCAGTACTTC. This encodes CASYRTGENIQYF.

This clone was seen a few times. The J gene is TRBJ2-3, the V gene TRBV7-2; 10 bases line up with TRBD1. The CDR3 is 16 amino acids. In germline, CDR1 is SGHTA, CDR2 FQGNSA. The V segment lost 3 bases and the J segment 1 base; nucleotides outside the gene matches: 4. The CDR3 DNA is TGTGCCAGCAGCTTTGACAGGGGGCCGGGCACAGATACGCAGTATTTT. Protein sequence: CASSFDRGPGTDTQYF.

This clone was seen only a few times. V usage is TRBV7-8 and J usage is TRBJ2-7; TRBD2 agrees at 9 bases. The junction had 8 bases not matched to a gene; V was cut back by 4 bases and J by 1 base. This CDR3 has 16 residues. From germline, CDR1 is SGHVS and CDR2 FQNEAQ. The CDR3 bases are TGTGCCAGCAGCTCCCCCCGGCGGGAGGGATCCTACGAGCAGTACTTC. Translation gives CASSSPRREGSYEQYF. Combining the CDR3 with reference TRBV7-8 and TRBJ2-7 gives the whole variable domain GAGVSQSPRYKVAKRGQDVALRCDPISGHVSLFWYQQALGQGPEFLTYFQNEAQLDKSGLPSDRFFAERPEGSVSTLKIQRTQQEDSAVYLCASSSPRREGSYEQYFGPGTRLTVT.

The chain uses TRBV18 and TRBJ1-3; no reliable D call. The germline V and J ends were trimmed by 6 bases and 2 bases, with 14 bases remaining between them. Germline CDR1 KGHSH, CDR2 LQKENI. The CDR3 length is 15 residues. The CDR3 reads CASSLGKNPGNTIYF. The CDR3 DNA sequence: TGTGCCAGCTCCCTCGGGAAGAATCCTGGAAACACCATATATTTT.

This clone was detected a few times. The chain employs TRBV29-1 and TRBJ2-1; 11 bases fit TRBD2. The CDR3 has 16 residues. V was pared by 5 bases and J by 0 bases, with 6 bases of the junction left unmatched. Germline CDR1 reads SQVTM; CDR2 reads ANQGSEA. DNA of the CDR3: TGCAGCGTTAGGCTCACTAGCGGGAGCTCCTACAATGAGCAGTTCTTC. This encodes CSVRLTSGSSYNEQFF.

J is TRBJ2-3 and V is TRBV7-6; the D gene is possibly TRBD2 (5 bases). The CDR3 loop spans 15 amino acids. The germline gives CDR1 SGHVS, CDR2 FNYEAQ. V dropped 5 bases and J dropped 1 base, with 13 bases sitting between them. This chain's CDR3 is CASSQIMRGTDTQYF. Written as DNA, the CDR3 is TGTGCCAGCAGCCAAATTATGAGGGGCACAGATACGCAGTATTTT.

J is TRBJ2-1 and V is TRBV6-5; perhaps TRBD2 as D (6 bases). V shed 0 bases and J shed 3 bases, with 9 bases lying between them. CDR3 length: 15 residues. Germline CDR1 and CDR2: MNHEY and SVGAGI. Here the CDR3 DNA reads TGTGCCAGCAGTTACTCCCGCGGGGACTACAATGAGCAGTTCTTC. It translates to CASSYSRGDYNEQFF.

The chain has TRBV11-1 and TRBJ2-1; weak D call: TRBD2 (6 bases). Trimming took 4 bases from V and 2 from J, leaving 15 bases between them. This CDR3 has 16 residues. CDR1 is SGHAT and CDR2 is FQDESV in the germline V gene (reference sequence). This CDR3 reads CASSSGLLKPYNEQFF. The CDR3 DNA follows: TGTGCCAGCAGCTCGGGACTTCTCAAACCCTACAATGAGCAGTTCTTC.

This rearrangement joins TRBV13 to TRBJ1-3, with D perhaps TRBD1 (5 bases). Looked up from germline, CDR1 is PRHDT and CDR2 is FYEKMQ (reference sequence). V dropped 7 bases and J dropped 0 bases, with 16 bases sitting between them. The CDR3 spans 16 residues. CDR3 residues: CASTDGGKGSGNTIYF. Written as DNA, the CDR3 is TGTGCCAGCACGGATGGGGGAAAGGGCTCTGGAAACACCATATATTTT.

This clone was seen repeatedly, ten times or more. This sequence joins TRBV27 and TRBJ2-7, with D possibly being TRBD2 (7 bases). V lost 6 bases and J 4 bases, leaving 19 bases between the germline ends. The CDR3 contains 15 residues. CDR1 is MNHEY, CDR2 SMNVEV, per germline (reference sequence). In nucleotides, the CDR3 is TGTGCCAGCAGACTTAGGCACGGGGGGCGGTACGAGCAGTACGTC. It specifies CASRLRHGGRYEQYV.

This clone was seen more than once but under ten times. The chain recombines TRBV7-2 with TRBJ2-1; the match to TRBD1 covers 11 bases. Germline trimming cut 5 bases from V and 7 bases from J; bases unmatched to any gene: 7. The CDR3 runs to 15 residues. Germline V lookup: CDR1 SGHTA, CDR2 FQGNSA. The CDR3 sequence is CASSTDRGRGNEQFF. DNA for the CDR3: TGTGCCAGCAGCACGGACAGGGGGCGGGGAAATGAGCAGTTCTTC.

This clone was seen only a few times. The chain recombines TRBV7-2 with TRBJ2-3; weak D call: TRBD2 (6 bases). The CDR3 spans 14 residues. CDR1 is SGHTA and CDR2 is FQGNSA in the germline V gene. Trimming removed 1 base from V and 9 bases from J, with 14 bases in between. CDR3 nucleotides: TGTGCCAGCAGCTTAGTTAGCGGACCTGAAACGCAGTATTTT. Its translation is CASSLVSGPETQYF.

The chain uses TRBV10-3 and TRBJ2-7; possible D gene TRBD2, 6 bases. Germline V gene data show CDR1 as ENHRY and CDR2 as SYGVKD. The CDR3 contains 12 residues. Trimming took off 11 bases at V and 1 base at J, with 12 bases between the two ends. The CDR3 nucleotides read TGTGCCGCCCGGGACTGGTCCTACGAGCAGTACTTC. Protein: CAARDWSYEQYF.

This clone was seen a handful of times. J is TRBJ2-3 and V is TRBV11-3, with 7 bases identical to TRBD2. Germline lookup yields CDR1 SGHNT and CDR2 YENEEA. V was clipped by 4 bases and J by 0 bases; unmatched bases: 13. This CDR3 contains 18 residues. The chain's CDR3 is CASSSRIKRGSSTDTQYF. The CDR3 coding sequence is TGTGCCAGCAGCTCTAGGATCAAGCGGGGCTCTAGCACAGATACGCAGTATTTT.

As DNA, the CDR3 is TGTGCCAGCAGTCCTAGGACTGAGTACAATGAGCAGTTCTTC. This sequence encodes CASSPRTEYNEQFF. V and J are TRBV27 and TRBJ2-1; possibly TRBD2 for D (5 bases). Germline lookup yields CDR1 MNHEY and CDR2 SMNVEV (reference sequence). The CDR3 is 14 residues long. The V gene lost 5 bases and the J gene lost 4 bases, with 12 bases spanning the gap.

This clone was found a few times. The rearrangement uses TRBV5-1 and TRBJ2-1; 9 bases match TRBD2. CDR3 size: 15 residues. V gave up 4 bases and J gave up 4 bases; unmatched junction bases: 6. Germline V lookup: CDR1 SGHRS, CDR2 YFSETQ. The CDR3 reads CASSPKTSGYNEQFF. As DNA, the CDR3 is TGCGCCAGCAGCCCAAAGACTAGCGGTTACAATGAGCAGTTCTTC.

The rearrangement uses TRBV7-2 and TRBJ1-1; D ambiguous. Trimming shortened V by 0 bases and J by 1 base, and 6 bases separated the two germline ends. This CDR3 contains 14 residues. Germline-derived CDR1 and CDR2 are SGHTA and FQGNSA. The CDR3 loop is CASSLALGNTEAFF. CDR3 nucleotide sequence: TGTGCCAGCAGCTTAGCGCTCGGGAACACTGAAGCTTTCTTT.

This clone was counted only a few times. The chain uses TRBV5-6 and TRBJ1-1; D unresolved. V was pared by 2 bases and J by 6 bases, with 14 bases between. This CDR3 comprises 14 residues. Per germline, CDR1 SGHDT and CDR2 YYEEEE. CDR3 sequence reads: CASSFTGRFAEAFF. CDR3 in DNA: TGTGCCAGCAGCTTCACGGGCCGCTTCGCTGAAGCTTTCTTT. Together with reference TRBV5-6 and TRBJ1-1, the CDR3 gives the full variable domain: DAGVTQSPTHLIKTRGQQVTLRCSPKSGHDTVSWYQQALGQGPQFIFQYYEEEERQRGNFPDRFSGHQFPNYSSELNVNALLLGDSALYLCASSFTGRFAEAFFGQGTRLTVV.

This clone has a handful of counts. V usage is TRBV7-9 and J usage is TRBJ2-2; D may correspond to TRBD1 or TRBD2 (5 bases each). The CDR3 extends over 16 amino acids. V was pared by 5 bases and J by 5 bases, with 18 bases between. Germline CDR1 SEHNR, CDR2 FQNEAQ (reference sequence). This CDR3 is CASSPHGTVGTGELFF. The CDR3 DNA reads TGTGCCAGCAGCCCACACGGGACGGTGGGGACCGGGGAGCTGTTTTTT.

The chain combines TRBV7-3 with TRBJ1-1, with a possible D match to TRBD1 (5 bases). Germline loops: CDR1 SGHTA, CDR2 FQGTGA. V lost 5 bases to trimming and J lost 2 bases, with 15 bases between them. The CDR3 runs 15 residues. The CDR3 region has the DNA TGTGCCAGCAGCCGTTCAGGGTATTCCAACACTGAAGCTTTCTTT. It codes for CASSRSGYSNTEAFF. The full variable domain, its missing parts supplied by reference TRBV7-3 and TRBJ1-1, is GAGVSQTPSNKVTEKGKYVELRCDPISGHTALYWYRQSLGQGPEFLIYFQGTGAADDSGLPNDRFFAVRPEGSVSTLKIQRTERGDSAVYLCASSRSGYSNTEAFFGQGTRLTVV.

The V and J genes are TRBV7-2 and TRBJ2-1; a possible D gene is TRBD2 (5 bases). The V and J ends lost 10 bases and 0 bases respectively, with 13 bases between them. Per the germline V gene, CDR1 is SGHTA and CDR2 is FQGNSA. The CDR3 is made up of 14 amino acids. CDR3 amino acids: CATKTRGSYNEQFF. CDR3 coding DNA: TGTGCCACGAAAACCCGGGGCTCCTACAATGAGCAGTTCTTC.

CDR3 nucleotide sequence: TGCGCCAGCAGCGTGGGGGATCCCTACGAGCAGTACTTC. Translation: CASSVGDPYEQYF. The chain uses TRBV5-1 and TRBJ2-7, with D tentatively TRBD1 or TRBD2 (5 bases each). This CDR3 region has 13 residues. Germline-derived CDR1 and CDR2 are SGHRS and YFSETQ. V was cut by 4 bases and J by 2 bases, with 10 bases left in between.